This TCR beta chain was identified in a study of beta chain features in type 1 diabetes (dated by TCRdb to between 2018 and 2020). About the investigation overall: Mean age, gender distribution, total cell number and subset yield were not different between patients and healthy donors. A total of about 100,000,000 sorted cells were examined across all samples, and RNA yield correlated strongly with the number of cells per subset. In the study, recently diagnosed type 1 diabetes patients and matched healthy donors were compared on the TCRB repertoires of their sorted circulating CD4+ T cell subsets. Regulatory and stem cell-like memory subsets were isolated from only 8 patients and about eight healthy donors, whereas naive and central memory subsets came from all 30 or so donors. Beyond this particular receptor, the publication reports: PCR might favor shorter templates, but patient and control samples were amplified and corrected together, so any skew would affect both groups equally. The naive, central memory and regulatory TCRB repertoires appeared to resemble one another more closely among patients than among healthy donors. Because cDNA rather than genomic DNA was sequenced, highly expressing activated cells could have been over-represented, although no difference in activation and CD3 levels was found between groups. Fewer insertions and more nucleotide deletions at VDJ recombination sites were observed in patients with type 1 diabetes, implying thymic rearrangement abnormalities. In all four CD4+ subsets, TCRB CDR3 length was moderately but significantly shorter in type 1 diabetes patients. Only small numbers of individuals were included in the HLA sub-analyses, which left unresolved whether HLA type had any influence on TCRB rearrangement.

In the case of this clone: Its antigen is not yet known. Base qualities were left out, and no much larger clone turns up one base away.

The V and J ends are trimmed by 3 bases and 3 bases, leaving 13 bases between them. The germline V gene supplies CDR1 SGHTS and CDR2 YDEGEE. The CDR3 has 15 amino acids, counting the end cysteine and phenylalanine. Just the 45-base CDR3 DNA is kept, in frame starting at base 1. All of the isolated RNA was reverse transcribed with the High Capacity cDNA Reverse Transcription Kit, so expressed TCRB transcripts were sequenced. Deep immunoSEQ sequencing was applied to naive, central memory and regulatory T cell samples, giving an average of around 3.8 million total reads per sample. Sorted cells were lysed in RLT buffer and RNA was extracted with DNase-treated RNeasy Micro or Mini kits, depending on cell number. To prevent cross-contamination, each cell subset was processed individually, whereas patient and healthy donor samples were processed jointly. TCRB sequences were amplified from cDNA with the immunoSEQ multiplex PCR, producing 87-bp fragments spanning the CDR3 region. Sequencing of the amplicons was performed on the Illumina HiSeq platform. The original methods were these. Synthetic template baselines were used to correct PCR bias computationally, reads within Hamming distance 2 were collapsed together, and singletons that could not be merged were discarded. Reads were aligned against IMGT to assign V, D and J genes, CDR3 length and insertions or deletions at six rearrangement sites. Within each subset, clonotype counts were normalized to sorted cell number, and only after that were true diversity and Gini coefficients computed with the tcR R package. Repertoire sharing was quantified using the overlap coefficient calculated on TCRB nucleotide sequences. As a proxy for the pre-selection repertoire, out-of-frame TCRB sequences from naive cells were analyzed. TCRdb stores this immuneACCESS table with in-frame sequences only. Part of the clones is absent; in the studies checked, under half of the shortfall reflects unresolved V genes, and no reason is known for the rest. V and J calls and clone size are those listed in that table; D and trimming were worked out from the DNA. The sample table contains about 650,000 clones; only one count was recorded for roughly an eighth of them. Together, the top ten hold roughly 0.12% of the sample.

From each donor, a single peripheral blood sample of 100 to 150 mL on average was drawn into heparinised tubes. Using a panel that included CD45RO, CCR7, CD25, CD127, CD95 and CD27, naive, central memory, regulatory and stem cell-like memory CD4+ T cells were sorted on a BD FACSAria II. Every sorted population had a purity above 95%. Right away, PBMCs were isolated by Lymphoprep density gradient centrifugation and were stained directly, with no culture step. To minimize batch effects, samples were stained and sorted in pairs, one healthy donor with one patient per experiment. The sample comprised naive CD4+ T cells from blood. The cell subset or site label for this specimen denotes: true naive CD4+ T cells. The chain is assembled from TRBV5-8 and TRBJ1-3; perhaps TRBD1 is the D gene, with 6 bases matching. The receptor was derived from a young man with type 1 diabetes. The DNA is TGTGCCAGCAGCTGGGGGCAGGTCCGTGGAAACACCATATATTTT. This encodes CASSWGQVRGNTIYF.